The entry that follows covers one T cell receptor (beta chain) sequence. Its antigen is unknown. This could be a read error, since a much larger clone is one nucleotide away. The V and J ends lost 0 bases and 7 bases respectively, with 18 bases between them. Germline V gene sequence: CDR1 LGHNA, CDR2 YNFKEQ. This CDR3 region has 16 residues. The data are from a study of blood T cells in healthy people across ages. Study observations and caveats: Investigators treated diversity estimates from one million T cells as underestimates. A greater number of naive CD4+ cells and higher diversity distinguished long-lived donors from aged donors.

A J-beta primer mix and a sample-barcoded 5' primer were used in a second PCR of about 7 to 12 cycles. Each TCR beta cDNA got a 12-nucleotide random molecular identifier. Using its own MiXCR run on the 5' RACE reads, TCRdb lists one record per CDR3 protein. The sample lists hundreds of thousands of distinct CDR3 sequences, roughly half occurring once. The sample taken for sequencing was blood. This clonotype was sampled from a woman at least 80 years old in good health. The chain recombines TRBV4-2 with TRBJ2-5, with TRBD1 as a possible D gene (5 bases). This CDR3 is CASSQDWGSRLSTQYF. For the CDR3, the DNA is TGTGCCAGCAGCCAAGACTGGGGCAGCAGGTTGTCGACCCAGTACTTC.